This is a list of T cell receptor beta chains from one sample in a study of blood T cell repertoires in COVID-19. Profiled with immunoSEQ multiplex PCR; TCRdb holds only in-frame clones, not every one. Of roughly 69,000 clones in the sample, roughly nine tenths were seen once. The sequenced sample was peripheral blood. These receptors were collected from a man aged 50 to 60 with active COVID-19. Each CDR3 is given with its conserved first and last residue. The order of the fields is J gene, clone size, D gene, V gene, CDR3 protein, CDR3 DNA. D genes are given only for firm matches. Size is omitted from some rows. Given values are once, few, many or a class for expanded clones.

J: TRBJ1-1; size: NA; D: NA; V: TRBV5-1; CDR3: CASRGETEAFF; DNA: TGCGCCAGCAGGGGCGAGACTGAAGCTTTCTTT
J: TRBJ2-1; size: NA; D: NA; V: TRBV7-3; CDR3: CASSLGAGPAYNEQFF; DNA: TGTGCCAGCAGCTTAGGGGCAGGGCCAGCCTACAATGAGCAGTTCTTC
J: TRBJ2-5; size: NA; D: TRBD2; V: TRBV7-8; CDR3: CASSLAGTGRGTSGVRGTQYF; DNA: TGTGCCAGCAGCTTAGCGGGGACAGGGAGGGGGACTAGCGGGGTCCGGGGGACCCAGTACTTC
J: TRBJ2-7; size: NA; D: NA; V: TRBV7-2; CDR3: CASSFTGSYEQYF; DNA: TGTGCCAGCAGCTTCACAGGGAGCTACGAGCAGTACTTC
J: TRBJ1-1; size: NA; D: NA; V: TRBV3-1/TRBV3-2; CDR3: CASSQRPGEAFF; DNA: TGTGCCAGCAGCCAACGTCCTGGCGAAGCTTTCTTT
J: TRBJ1-4; size: NA; D: NA; V: TRBV19; CDR3: CASSGVATNEKLFF; DNA: TGTGCCAGTAGTGGAGTTGCAACTAATGAAAAACTGTTTTTT
J: TRBJ2-3; size: NA; D: NA; V: TRBV11-2; CDR3: CASSPGLSTDTQYF; DNA: TGTGCCAGCAGCCCGGGACTGAGCACAGATACGCAGTATTTT
J: TRBJ2-1; size: NA; D: NA; V: TRBV12-3/TRBV12-4; CDR3: CASRANNEQFF; DNA: TGTGCCAGCAGAGCGAACAATGAGCAGTTCTTC
J: TRBJ1-5; size: once; D: NA; V: TRBV14; CDR3: CASRLGQWIQPQHF; DNA: TGTGCCAGCAGGCTGGGACAATGGATCCAGCCCCAGCATTTT
J: TRBJ1-1; size: NA; D: TRBD1; V: TRBV7-3; CDR3: CASSALDRGFGTEAFF; DNA: TGTGCCAGCAGTGCTCTGGACAGGGGGTTTGGCACTGAAGCTTTCTTT
J: TRBJ1-1; size: NA; D: NA; V: TRBV6-5; CDR3: CASRMTGGGTEAFF; DNA: TGTGCCAGCAGGATGACAGGCGGGGGAACTGAAGCTTTCTTT
J: TRBJ1-1; size: NA; D: TRBD1; V: TRBV28; CDR3: CASSTKADRSTEAFF; DNA: TGTGCCAGCAGTACCAAAGCGGACAGGAGCACTGAAGCTTTCTTT
J: TRBJ2-1; size: NA; D: NA; V: TRBV5-1; CDR3: CASSLRGGSDEQFF; DNA: TGCGCCAGCAGCCTCCGTGGGGGGTCGGATGAGCAGTTCTTC
J: TRBJ1-2; size: NA; D: NA; V: TRBV18; CDR3: CASSHPGSPYGYTF; DNA: TGTGCCAGCTCTCATCCGGGGAGCCCTTATGGCTACACCTTC
J: TRBJ1-6; size: few; D: NA; V: TRBV12-3/TRBV12-4; CDR3: CASRARYNSPLHF; DNA: TGTGCCAGCAGAGCTCGTTATAATTCACCCCTCCACTTT
J: TRBJ2-5; size: NA; D: TRBD2; V: TRBV7-9; CDR3: CASSSGLAGGETQYF; DNA: TGTGCCAGCAGCTCAGGACTAGCGGGAGGAGAGACCCAGTACTTC
J: TRBJ1-2; size: once; D: NA; V: TRBV28; CDR3: CASILRSGVLTGRRGYTF; DNA: TGTGCCAGCATTCTCAGGTCTGGAGTCCTGACAGGACGACGCGGCTACACCTTC
J: TRBJ1-3; size: NA; D: TRBD1; V: TRBV5-1; CDR3: CASSLAGTASSGNTIYF; DNA: TGCGCCAGCAGCTTGGCCGGGACAGCAAGCTCTGGAAACACCATATATTTT